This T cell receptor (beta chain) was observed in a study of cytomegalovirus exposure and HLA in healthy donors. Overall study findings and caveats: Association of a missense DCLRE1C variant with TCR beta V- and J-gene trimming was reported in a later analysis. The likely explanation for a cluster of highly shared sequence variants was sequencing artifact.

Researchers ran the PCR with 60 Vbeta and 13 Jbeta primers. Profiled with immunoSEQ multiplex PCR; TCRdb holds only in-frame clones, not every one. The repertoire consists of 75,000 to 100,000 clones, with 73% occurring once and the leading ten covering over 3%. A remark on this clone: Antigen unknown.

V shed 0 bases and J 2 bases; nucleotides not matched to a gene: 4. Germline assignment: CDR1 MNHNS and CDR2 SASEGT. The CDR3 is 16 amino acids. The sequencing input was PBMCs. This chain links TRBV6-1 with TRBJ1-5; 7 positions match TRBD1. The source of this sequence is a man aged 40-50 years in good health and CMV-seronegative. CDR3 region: CASSEAEGGGNQPQHF. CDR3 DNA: TGTGCCAGCAGTGAAGCGGAAGGGGGCGGCAATCAGCCCCAGCATTTT.